The subject of this entry is one T cell receptor (beta chain). This sample was included in a study of blood T cell repertoires in COVID-19. Study in general: Acute and convalescent COVID-19 samples came from the United States, Italy and Spain. T cells, B-cell-depleted T cells, or PBMCs provided the cDNA or gDNA that served as material.

This CDR3 region has 15 residues. Germline CDR1 and CDR2: SGHTA and FQGNSA. The V gene end was trimmed by 7 bases and the J gene end by 7 bases; junction bases not matched to a gene: 12. Enrollment of patients from Seattle took place during active infection, with longitudinal follow-up. Assay used: immunoSEQ multiplex PCR; TCRdb lists only in-frame clones, some missing. The repertoire includes some 390,000 clones, approximately 89% of them detected once, and over 2% sits in the top ten. The sample consisted of peripheral blood. The sequence was collected from a woman in her fifties or sixties with COVID-19, enrolled during active disease. The V call is TRBV7-2, the J call TRBJ2-1; 8 positions agree with TRBD2. CDR3 residues: CASTLGRGVGNEQFF. The CDR3 region has the DNA TGTGCCAGCACCTTGGGGCGGGGGGTCGGTAATGAGCAGTTCTTC.